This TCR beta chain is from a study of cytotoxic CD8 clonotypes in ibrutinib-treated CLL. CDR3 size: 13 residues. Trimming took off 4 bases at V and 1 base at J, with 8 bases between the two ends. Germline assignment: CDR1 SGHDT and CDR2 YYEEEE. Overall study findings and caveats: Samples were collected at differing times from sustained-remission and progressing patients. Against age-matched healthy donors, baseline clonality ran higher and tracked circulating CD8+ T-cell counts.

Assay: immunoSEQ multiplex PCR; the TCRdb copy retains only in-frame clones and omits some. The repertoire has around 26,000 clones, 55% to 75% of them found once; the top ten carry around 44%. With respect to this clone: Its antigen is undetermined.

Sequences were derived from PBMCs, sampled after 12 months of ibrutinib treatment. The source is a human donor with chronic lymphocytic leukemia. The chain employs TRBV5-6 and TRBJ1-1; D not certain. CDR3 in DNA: TGTGCCAGCAGCGGAACAGCGAACACTGAAGCTTTCTTT. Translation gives CASSGTANTEAFF. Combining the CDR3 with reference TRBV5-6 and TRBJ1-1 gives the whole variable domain DAGVTQSPTHLIKTRGQQVTLRCSPKSGHDTVSWYQQALGQGPQFIFQYYEEEERQRGNFPDRFSGHQFPNYSSELNVNALLLGDSALYLCASSGTANTEAFFGQGTRLTVV.